This T cell receptor (beta chain) is from a study of T cells in Graves' hyperthyroidism and ophthalmopathy. Each patient was aged 18 to 65 and had newly diagnosed hyperthyroidism of under 2 months' duration. Note on this clonotype: Germline and junction disagree at one end, which may indicate a read error.

There were TCR beta CDR3 regions amplified from RNA transcripts. HTBI primers were the set used in a first-round RT-PCR of the TCR CDR3. MiXCR, applied by TCRdb to the multiplex PCR reads, yields one record per CDR3 protein. The data hold 90,000 to 120,000 distinct CDR3 sequences, with approximately 16% observed a single time. CDR1 is KGHSH, CDR2 LQKENI, per germline. This CDR3 comprises 15 residues. This TCR was sampled from a woman aged 45-65 years with Graves' hyperthyroidism. The material sequenced was blood. The V gene is TRBV18, the J gene TRBJ2-6, with a tentative D call TRBD1 (5 bases). CDR3 nucleotides: TGTGCCAGCCCAGCCAGTCGCTCTGGGGCCAACGTCCCGACTTTC. As protein: CASPASRSGANVPTF.